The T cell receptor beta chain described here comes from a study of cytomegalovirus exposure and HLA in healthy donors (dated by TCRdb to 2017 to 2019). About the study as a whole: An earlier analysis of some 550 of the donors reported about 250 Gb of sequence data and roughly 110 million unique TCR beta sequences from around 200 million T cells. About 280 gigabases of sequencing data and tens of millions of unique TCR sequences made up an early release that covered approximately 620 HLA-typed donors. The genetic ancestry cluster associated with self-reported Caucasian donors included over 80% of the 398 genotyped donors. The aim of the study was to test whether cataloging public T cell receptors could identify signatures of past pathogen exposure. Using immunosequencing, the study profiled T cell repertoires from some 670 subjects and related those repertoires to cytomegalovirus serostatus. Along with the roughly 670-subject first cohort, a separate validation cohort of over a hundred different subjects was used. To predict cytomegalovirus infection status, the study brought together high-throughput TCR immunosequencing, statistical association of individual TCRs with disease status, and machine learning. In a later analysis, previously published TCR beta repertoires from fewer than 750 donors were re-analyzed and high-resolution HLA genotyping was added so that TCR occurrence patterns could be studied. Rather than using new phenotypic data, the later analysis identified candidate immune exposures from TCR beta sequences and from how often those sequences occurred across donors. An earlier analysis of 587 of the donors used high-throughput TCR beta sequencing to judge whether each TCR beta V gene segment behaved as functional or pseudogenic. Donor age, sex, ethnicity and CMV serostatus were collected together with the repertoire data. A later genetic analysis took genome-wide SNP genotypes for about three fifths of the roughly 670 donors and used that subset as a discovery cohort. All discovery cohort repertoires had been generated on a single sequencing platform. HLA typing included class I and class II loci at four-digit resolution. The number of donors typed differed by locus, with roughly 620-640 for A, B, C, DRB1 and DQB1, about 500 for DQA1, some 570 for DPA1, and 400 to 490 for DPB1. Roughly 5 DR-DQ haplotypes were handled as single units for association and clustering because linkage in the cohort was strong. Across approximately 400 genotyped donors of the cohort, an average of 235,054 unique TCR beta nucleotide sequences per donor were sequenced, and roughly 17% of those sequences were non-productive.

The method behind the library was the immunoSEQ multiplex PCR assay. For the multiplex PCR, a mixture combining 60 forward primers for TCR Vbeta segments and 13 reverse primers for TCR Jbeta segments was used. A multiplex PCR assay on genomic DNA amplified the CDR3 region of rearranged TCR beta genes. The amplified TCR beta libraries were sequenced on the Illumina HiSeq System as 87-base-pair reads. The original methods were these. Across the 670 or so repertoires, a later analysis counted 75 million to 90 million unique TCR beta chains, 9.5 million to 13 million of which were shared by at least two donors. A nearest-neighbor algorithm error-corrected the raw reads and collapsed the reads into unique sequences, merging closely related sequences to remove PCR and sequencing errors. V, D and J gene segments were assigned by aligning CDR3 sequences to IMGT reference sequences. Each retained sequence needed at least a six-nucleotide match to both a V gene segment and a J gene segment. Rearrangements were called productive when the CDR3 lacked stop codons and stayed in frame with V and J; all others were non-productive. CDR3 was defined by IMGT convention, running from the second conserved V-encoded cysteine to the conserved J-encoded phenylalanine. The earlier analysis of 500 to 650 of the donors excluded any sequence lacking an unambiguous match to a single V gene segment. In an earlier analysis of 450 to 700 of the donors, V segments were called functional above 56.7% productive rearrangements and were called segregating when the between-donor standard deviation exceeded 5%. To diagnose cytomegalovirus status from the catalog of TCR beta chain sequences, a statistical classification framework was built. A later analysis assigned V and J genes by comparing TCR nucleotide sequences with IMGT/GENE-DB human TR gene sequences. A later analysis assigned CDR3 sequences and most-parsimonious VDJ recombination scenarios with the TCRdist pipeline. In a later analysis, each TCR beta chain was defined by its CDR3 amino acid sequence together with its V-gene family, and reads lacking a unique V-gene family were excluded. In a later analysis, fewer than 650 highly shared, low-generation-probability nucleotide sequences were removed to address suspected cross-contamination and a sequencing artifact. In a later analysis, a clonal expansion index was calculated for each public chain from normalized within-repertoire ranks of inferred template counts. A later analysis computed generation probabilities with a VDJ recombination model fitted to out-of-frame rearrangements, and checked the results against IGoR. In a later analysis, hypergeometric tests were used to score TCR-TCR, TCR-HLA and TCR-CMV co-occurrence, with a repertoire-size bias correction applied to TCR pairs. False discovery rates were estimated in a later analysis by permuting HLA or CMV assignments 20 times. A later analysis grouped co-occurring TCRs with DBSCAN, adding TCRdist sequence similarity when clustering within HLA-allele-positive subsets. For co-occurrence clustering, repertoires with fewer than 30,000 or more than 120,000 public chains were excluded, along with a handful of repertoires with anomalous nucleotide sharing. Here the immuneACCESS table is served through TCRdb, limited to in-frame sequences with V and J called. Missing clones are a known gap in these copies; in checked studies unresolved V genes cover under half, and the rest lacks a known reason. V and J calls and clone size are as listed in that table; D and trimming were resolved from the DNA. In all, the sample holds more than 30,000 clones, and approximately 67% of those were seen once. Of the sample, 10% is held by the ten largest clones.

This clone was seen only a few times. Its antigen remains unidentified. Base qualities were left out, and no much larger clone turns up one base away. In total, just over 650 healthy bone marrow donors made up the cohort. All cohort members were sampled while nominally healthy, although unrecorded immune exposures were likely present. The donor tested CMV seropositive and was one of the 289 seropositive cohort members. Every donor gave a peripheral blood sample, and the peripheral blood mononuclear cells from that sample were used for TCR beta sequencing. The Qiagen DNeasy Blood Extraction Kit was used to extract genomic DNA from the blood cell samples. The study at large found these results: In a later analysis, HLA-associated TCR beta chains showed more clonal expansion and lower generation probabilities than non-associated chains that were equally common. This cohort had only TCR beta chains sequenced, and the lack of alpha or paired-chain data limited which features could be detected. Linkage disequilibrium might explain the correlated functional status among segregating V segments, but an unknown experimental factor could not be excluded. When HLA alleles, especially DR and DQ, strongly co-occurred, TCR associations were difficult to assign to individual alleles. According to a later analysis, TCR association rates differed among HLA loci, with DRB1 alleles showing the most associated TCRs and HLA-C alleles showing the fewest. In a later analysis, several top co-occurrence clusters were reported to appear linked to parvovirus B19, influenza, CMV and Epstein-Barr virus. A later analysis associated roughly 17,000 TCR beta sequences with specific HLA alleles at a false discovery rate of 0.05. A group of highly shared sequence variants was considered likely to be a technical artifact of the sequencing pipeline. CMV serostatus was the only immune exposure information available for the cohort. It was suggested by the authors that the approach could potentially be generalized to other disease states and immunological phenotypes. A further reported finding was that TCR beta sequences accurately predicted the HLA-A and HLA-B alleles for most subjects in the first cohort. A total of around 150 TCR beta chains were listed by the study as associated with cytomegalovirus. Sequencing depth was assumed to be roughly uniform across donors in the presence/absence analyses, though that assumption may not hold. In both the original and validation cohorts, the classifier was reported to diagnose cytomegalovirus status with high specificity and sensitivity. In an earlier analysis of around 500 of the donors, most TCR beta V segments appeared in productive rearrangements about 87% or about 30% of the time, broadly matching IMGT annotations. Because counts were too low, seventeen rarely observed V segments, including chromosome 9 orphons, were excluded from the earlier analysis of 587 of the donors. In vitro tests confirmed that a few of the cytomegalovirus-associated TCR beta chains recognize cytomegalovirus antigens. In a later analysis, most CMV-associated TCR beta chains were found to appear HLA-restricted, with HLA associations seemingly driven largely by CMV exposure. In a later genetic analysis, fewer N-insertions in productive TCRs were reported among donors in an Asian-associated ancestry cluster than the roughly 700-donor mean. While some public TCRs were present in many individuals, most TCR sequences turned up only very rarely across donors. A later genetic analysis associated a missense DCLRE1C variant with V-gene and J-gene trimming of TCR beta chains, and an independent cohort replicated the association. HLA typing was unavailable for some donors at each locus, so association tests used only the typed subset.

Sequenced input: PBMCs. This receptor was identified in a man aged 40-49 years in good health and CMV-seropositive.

The base sequence is TGTGCCAGCAGCTTAGTATCTGTCAGGGGGCAAGTCACTGAAGCTTTCTTT. Its product reads: CASSLVSVRGQVTEAFF. This sequence uses TRBV11-2 and TRBJ1-1; 8 middle bases align to TRBD1. For this chain, trimming is 1 base at the V end and 4 bases at the J end, and the number of junction bases without a gene match is 11. Reading from cysteine to phenylalanine, the CDR3 counts 17 amino acids. Of the read, only the CDR3 DNA is kept; its 51 bases are in frame from base 1. CDR1 and CDR2 are read off the germline V gene as SGHAT and FQNNGV.